One sample yielded the 22 T cell receptor beta chains listed below, sequenced in a study of blood T cell repertoires in COVID-19. Some clones are missing from TCRdb's copy, which holds only in-frame ones; the method was immunoSEQ multiplex PCR. The table has about 20,000 clones, more than 85% seen once. The sequenced material came from peripheral blood. The source is a woman aged 60 to 75 with active COVID-19.

V gene TRBV6-5 combines with J gene TRBJ1-1; the D gene is possibly TRBD1 (5 bases). Germline CDR1 reads MNHEY; CDR2 reads SVGAGI. There are 13 residues in the CDR3. Trimming cost V 5 bases and J 6 bases, with 13 bases left between them. DNA for the CDR3: TGTGCCAGCAGTCCTCGGAGGGGTGCTGAAGCTTTCTTT. Translated, it gives CASSPRRGAEAFF.

The genes are TRBV5-1 and TRBJ2-3; 11 bases agree with TRBD2. J lost 5 bases, V lost 4 bases, and 9 bases had no gene match. The CDR3 sequence is 16 residues long. Germline V gene data show CDR1 as SGHRS and CDR2 as YFSETQ. The CDR3 here is CASSLDSGGAGDTQYF. As DNA, the CDR3 is TGCGCCAGCAGCCTCGATAGCGGGGGGGCTGGAGATACGCAGTATTTT.

The rearrangement links TRBV5-1 to TRBJ2-1; the D gene is possibly TRBD2 (6 bases). V lost 5 bases to trimming and J lost 6 bases, with 15 bases between them. The germline CDR1 and CDR2 sequences are SGHRS and YFSETQ. The CDR3 is 14 residues long. The CDR3 DNA is TGCGCCAGCAGTACGGGCGGGGCCCCCAATGAGCAGTTCTTC. It translates to CASSTGGAPNEQFF.

The chain employs TRBV5-1 and TRBJ2-1; weak D call: TRBD2 (6 bases). With 1 base removed from V and 0 bases from J, the gap between germline ends came to 14 bases. The CDR3 runs 17 residues. Germline V gene lookup returns CDR1 SGHRS and CDR2 YFSETQ. The CDR3 DNA reads TGCGCCAGCAGCTTGCCAGCGTCGGGGGTCTCCTACAATGAGCAGTTCTTC. Translating it yields CASSLPASGVSYNEQFF.

The gene calls are TRBV27 and TRBJ1-5; 7 positions match TRBD1. The CDR3 has 14 residues. Germline V gene lookup returns CDR1 MNHEY and CDR2 SMNVEV (reference sequence). V dropped 2 bases and J dropped 4; count of bases not matched to a gene: 2. The CDR3, as DNA: TGTGCCAGCAGTTTACTGACAGGGAATCAGCCCCAGCATTTT. It translates to CASSLLTGNQPQHF.

The chain is built from TRBV9 and TRBJ2-5; 9 nucleotides line up with TRBD2. Germline CDR1 is SGDLS and CDR2 is YYNGEE. The trim removed 5 bases at V and 4 bases at J, leaving 9 bases unmatched. The CDR3 covers 15 residues. The CDR3 nucleotides are TGTGCCAGCAGTCCAGGTAGCGGGGGTCCAGAGACCCAGTACTTC. The encoded protein is CASSPGSGGPETQYF.

The chain employs TRBV7-2 and TRBJ1-4; D is ambiguous. The V and J ends lost 5 bases and 4 bases respectively, with 20 bases between them. The CDR3 is 17 amino acids. Germline V gives CDR1 SGHTA, CDR2 FQGNSA. CDR3 DNA sequence: TGTGCCAGCAGCCAAAACCCCTTAGTTCGGGGTAATGAAAAACTGTTTTTT. It yields the protein CASSQNPLVRGNEKLFF.

The chain employs TRBV9 and TRBJ1-2; a weak D match, TRBD1 (5 bases). Germline loops: CDR1 SGDLS, CDR2 YYNGEE. This CDR3 has 13 residues. Trimming stripped 0 bases from V and 2 bases from J, with 5 bases between. The CDR3 spells CASSVEGNYGYTF. The DNA of the CDR3 is TGTGCCAGCAGCGTAGAGGGGAACTATGGCTACACCTTC.

CDR3 loop: CASSIPGQGYEKLFF. DNA of the CDR3: TGTGCCAGTAGTATCCCGGGACAGGGTTATGAAAAACTGTTTTTT. The V gene is TRBV19, the J gene TRBJ1-4; 9 bases agree with TRBD1. The trim removed 3 bases at V and 6 bases at J, leaving 5 bases unmatched. Germline V gene sequence: CDR1 LNHDA, CDR2 SQIVND (reference sequence). The CDR3 runs 15 residues.

The chain joins TRBV19 to TRBJ2-2; D might be TRBD2 (6 bases). CDR1 and CDR2 (germline): LNHDA, SQIVND (reference sequence). The V end lost 5 bases, the J end lost 0 bases, and 16 bases lay between the germline ends. The CDR3 loop spans 17 amino acids. The CDR3 nucleotides are TGTGCCAGTAGTCCGGGACCGGGAGAATCGAACACCGGGGAGCTGTTTTTT. As protein: CASSPGPGESNTGELFF.

The V call is TRBV6-1, the J call TRBJ1-4, with D maybe TRBD1 (5 bases). CDR1 MNHNS and CDR2 SASEGT come from the germline V gene. The CDR3 spans 14 residues. The V end lost 3 bases, the J end lost 5 bases, and 10 bases lay between the germline ends. The CDR3 sequence is CASSEGGGNEKLFF. Here the CDR3 DNA reads TGTGCCAGCAGTGAGGGGGGTGGAAATGAAAAACTGTTTTTT.

The V and J genes are TRBV2 and TRBJ2-2, with 12 bases identical to TRBD2. The germline V gene has CDR1 SNHLY and CDR2 FYNNEI. V trimming: 3 bases; J trimming: 4 bases; junction bases outside the gene matches: 3. The CDR3 is made up of 16 amino acids. The CDR3 coding sequence is TGTGCCAGCAGTGACCTAGCGGGGGGGATCACCGGGGAGCTGTTTTTT. It yields the protein CASSDLAGGITGELFF.

The chain combines TRBV2 with TRBJ1-4; 12 bases are shared with TRBD1. Germline V gives CDR1 SNHLY, CDR2 FYNNEI. Germline trimming cut 5 bases from V and 8 bases from J; bases unmatched to any gene: 12. This CDR3 contains 17 residues. The CDR3 is CASSPGTGGSGGEKLFF. The CDR3 DNA sequence: TGTGCCAGCAGTCCCGGGACAGGGGGCTCTGGGGGCGAAAAACTGTTTTTT.

This chain's CDR3 is CASKGQGSDGYTF. DNA of the CDR3: TGTGCCAGCAAGGGACAGGGGTCTGATGGCTACACCTTC. The chain links TRBV2 to TRBJ1-2; 10 bases line up with TRBD1. With 7 bases clipped from V and 6 bases from J, the junction kept 5 bases outside the gene matches. Germline CDR1 SNHLY, CDR2 FYNNEI. CDR3 length: 13 residues. The whole variable domain, remainder taken from reference TRBV2 and TRBJ1-2, is EPEVTQTPSHQVTQMGQEVILRCVPISNHLYFYWYRQILGQKVEFLVSFYNNEISEKSEIFDDQFSVERPDGSNFTLKIRSTKLEDSAMYFCASKGQGSDGYTFGSGTRLTVV.

The chain joins TRBV6-5 to TRBJ2-1, with TRBD2 matching 7 bases. Germline CDR1 reads MNHEY; CDR2 reads SVGAGI. The CDR3 length is 16 residues. V was pared by 0 bases and J by 0 bases, with 2 bases of the junction left unmatched. CDR3 sequence reads: CASSYSGGGSYNEQFF. CDR3 DNA: TGTGCCAGCAGTTACTCGGGCGGGGGCTCCTACAATGAGCAGTTCTTC.

The V and J genes are TRBV27 and TRBJ1-6; no definite D call. CDR1 and CDR2 from the germline V gene are MNHEY and SMNVEV (reference sequence). The CDR3 spans 15 residues. Trimming removed 5 bases from V and 4 bases from J, with 12 bases in between. The CDR3 loop is CASSQLSGYNSPLHF. In DNA form, the CDR3 reads TGTGCCAGCAGTCAACTTTCGGGTTATAATTCACCCCTCCACTTT.

This chain uses TRBV15 with TRBJ2-3; perhaps TRBD2 as D (6 bases). The germline V and J ends were trimmed by 3 bases and 10 bases, with 14 bases remaining between them. Germline CDR1 is LNHNV and CDR2 is YYDKDF (reference sequence). This CDR3 comprises 13 residues. In DNA, the CDR3 is TGTGCCACCAGCAGGTCGGGGGTCCCTGCGCAGTATTTT. Residues: CATSRSGVPAQYF.

CDR3 region: CASILEINTGELFF. DNA of the CDR3: TGTGCCAGCATACTAGAGATAAACACCGGGGAGCTGTTTTTT. The chain joins TRBV11-2 to TRBJ2-2, with D perhaps matching TRBD2 (5 bases). Trimming removed 7 bases at V and 2 bases at J, with 11 bases between. This CDR3 spans 14 amino acids. The germline V gene has CDR1 SGHAT and CDR2 FQNNGV.

V is TRBV6-6 and J is TRBJ1-5; no definite D call. CDR1 and CDR2 from the germline V gene are MNHNY and SVGAGI (reference sequence). The CDR3 has 15 residues. With 7 bases removed from V and 3 bases from J, the gap between germline ends came to 16 bases. The CDR3 DNA reads as TGTGCCAGCACCCCTAACCTTCAACCCAATCAGCCCCAGCATTTT. Translating gives CASTPNLQPNQPQHF.

The chain couples TRBV5-1 to TRBJ1-4; D call uncertain. Trimming removed 2 bases from V and 1 base from J, with 6 bases in between. From germline, CDR1 is SGHRS and CDR2 YFSETQ. This CDR3 has 14 residues. The CDR3 here is CASSFGKTNEKLFF. The CDR3 coding sequence is TGCGCCAGCAGCTTCGGTAAAACTAATGAAAAACTGTTTTTT.

The table lists this clone with a count of one. The rearrangement links TRBV24-1 to TRBJ2-5; D may be TRBD2 (7 bases). V shed 12 bases and J shed 1 base, with 14 bases lying between them. Germline V lookup: CDR1 KGHDR, CDR2 SFDVKD. The CDR3 spans 13 residues. CDR3: CAAPGGLQETQYF. The CDR3 nucleotides read TGTGCCGCCCCCGGGGGGCTCCAAGAGACCCAGTACTTC.

The CDR3 DNA reads TGTGCCAGCAGCCCGCTACAGGGGGGGCCAGAGACCCAGTACTTC. It translates to CASSPLQGGPETQYF. This chain joins TRBV3-1 (or the pseudogene TRBV3-2) and TRBJ2-5, with D possibly matching TRBD1 (8 bases). The germline gives CDR1 LGHDT, CDR2 YNNKEL (reference sequence). Trimming removed 4 bases from V and 4 bases from J, with 16 bases in between. This CDR3 is built from 15 residues.